This passage covers 24 T cell receptor beta chains from one sample sequenced in a study of control samples from healthy donors and cancer patients. Profiled with immunoSEQ multiplex PCR; TCRdb holds only in-frame clones, not every one. The sample holds 150,000 to 200,000 clones; approximately 90% are singletons and the top ten take around 12%. What was sequenced was blood. The receptors were sampled from a man aged 25-45 years in good health.

This clone was seen only a few times. V and J are TRBV5-1 and TRBJ1-2, with TRBD1 identical over 10 bases. Germline CDR1 reads SGHRS; CDR2 reads YFSETQ. CDR3 size: 12 residues. V was pared by 4 bases and J by 8 bases, with 2 bases of the junction left unmatched. CDR3 amino acids: CASSGQGGGYTF. In DNA, the CDR3 is TGCGCCAGCAGCGGACAGGGGGGCGGCTACACCTTC.

This clone was counted a single time. This chain joins TRBV7-8 and TRBJ1-1, with D uncertain. Trimming pared 4 bases from V and 3 bases from J, leaving 3 bases between. Germline-derived CDR1 and CDR2 are SGHVS and FQNEAQ. This CDR3 is built from 11 residues. The CDR3: CASSSYTEAFF. CDR3 in DNA: TGTGCCAGCAGCTCTTACACTGAAGCTTTCTTT.

V usage is TRBV7-2 and J usage is TRBJ1-1; tentative D call: TRBD1 (6 bases). V was trimmed by 5 bases and J by 3 bases, leaving 19 bases between them. Germline V gene sequence: CDR1 SGHTA, CDR2 FQGNSA. The CDR3 totals 16 residues. The CDR3 DNA sequence: TGTGCCAGCAGCCCGCGACGAGCAGGGGATTACACTGAAGCTTTCTTT. As protein: CASSPRRAGDYTEAFF.

V is TRBV4-3 and J is TRBJ2-5; D uncertain. The CDR3 length is 18 residues. V was clipped by 0 bases and J by 5 bases, with 22 bases between them. The germline V gene encodes CDR1 LGHNA and CDR2 YSLEER. This CDR3 reads CASSQEPTGYPLVETQYF. CDR3 nucleotides: TGCGCCAGCAGCCAAGAGCCGACTGGCTACCCATTGGTGGAGACCCAGTACTTC.

The CDR3 sequence: CASSVGAGGDIQYF. The CDR3 nucleotides are TGTGCCAGCAGCGTAGGGGCCGGGGGGGACATTCAGTACTTC. The chain recombines TRBV9 with TRBJ2-4, with 8 bases that match TRBD2. Germline V CDR1 and CDR2: SGDLS, YYNGEE. This CDR3 is 14 amino acids long. Losses at the gene ends were 0 bases for V and 8 bases for J; bases not matched to a gene: 4.

This chain joins TRBV19 and TRBJ2-5; D is undetermined. Germline V gives CDR1 LNHDA, CDR2 SQIVND (reference sequence). V shed 1 base and J shed 4 bases, with 13 bases lying between them. This CDR3 has 15 residues. This CDR3 is CASSIGGLTGETQYF. Written as DNA, the CDR3 is TGTGCCAGTAGTATAGGAGGCTTAACGGGAGAGACCCAGTACTTC.

The chain couples TRBV4-2 to TRBJ1-6; D unclear. The CDR3 runs 14 residues. CDR1 and CDR2 from the germline V gene are LGHNA and YNFKEQ. V lost 3 bases to trimming and J lost 7 bases, with 10 bases between them. The CDR3 nucleotides read TGTGCCAGCAGCCAGGATCTGCCGAATTCACCCCTCCACTTT. Protein: CASSQDLPNSPLHF.

The chain uses TRBV19 and TRBJ1-5; no firm D call. The ends were cut back, 6 bases at V and 5 bases at J, with 8 bases in the middle. The CDR3 length is 12 residues. Germline CDR1 and CDR2: LNHDA and SQIVND (reference sequence). The CDR3 here is CASRLTDQPQHF. In DNA, the CDR3 is TGTGCCAGTAGGCTCACGGATCAGCCCCAGCATTTT.

This sequence joins TRBV7-8 and TRBJ1-4; 9 bases match TRBD1. Germline loops: CDR1 SGHVS, CDR2 FQNEAQ. The CDR3 loop spans 16 amino acids. J was trimmed by 1 base and V by 5 bases; bases with no gene match: 5. The CDR3 DNA reads as TGTGCCAGCAGCCGGGACAGGGTCGGAACTAATGAAAAACTGTTTTTT. It encodes CASSRDRVGTNEKLFF.

The V call is TRBV27, the J call TRBJ1-5, with a possible D match to TRBD1 (6 bases). There are 15 residues in the CDR3. The ends were cut back, 5 bases at V and 2 bases at J, with 13 bases in the middle. Germline CDR1 reads MNHEY; CDR2 reads SMNVEV (reference sequence). CDR3 DNA sequence: TGTGCCAGCAGTCCGCAGGGGCGAGGCAATCAGCCCCAGCATTTT. Amino acid sequence: CASSPQGRGNQPQHF.

The chain has TRBV5-1 and TRBJ1-2; D is unclear. Germline-derived CDR1 and CDR2 are SGHRS and YFSETQ. The CDR3 has 14 amino acids. V was trimmed by 0 bases and J by 2 bases, leaving 8 bases between them. The CDR3 reads CASSLEGANYGYTF. The CDR3, as DNA: TGCGCCAGCAGCTTGGAGGGTGCGAACTATGGCTACACCTTC.

A single count supports this clone. The chain combines TRBV6-6 with TRBJ1-2; no reliable D call. The V and J ends lost 11 bases and 0 bases respectively, with 10 bases between them. The CDR3 sequence is 12 residues long. Germline CDR1 and CDR2: MNHNY and SVGAGI (reference sequence). The CDR3 DNA follows: TGTGCCGGGTCCAGAGCTAACTATGGCTACACCTTC. The encoded protein is CAGSRANYGYTF.

This chain joins TRBV27 and TRBJ2-5, with 13 bases fitting TRBD2. The CDR3 contains 15 residues. In germline, CDR1 is MNHEY, CDR2 SMNVEV (reference sequence). V lost 5 bases and J lost 5; bases outside the gene matches: 5. This CDR3 is CASSQGLAGPETQYF. CDR3 DNA sequence: TGTGCCAGCAGTCAGGGACTAGCGGGGCCGGAGACCCAGTACTTC.

This chain connects TRBV7-3 to TRBJ2-1, with D possibly TRBD2 on 6 matching bases. Germline V gene lookup returns CDR1 SGHTA and CDR2 FQGTGA. The CDR3 spans 19 residues. Trimming stripped 5 bases from V and 6 bases from J, with 29 bases between. DNA of the CDR3: TGTGCCAGCAGCCAACTAGCAACGGGAACCTACCAGAACACCAATGAGCAGTTCTTC. It yields the protein CASSQLATGTYQNTNEQFF.

This clone appeared a few times. The chain links TRBV10-3 to TRBJ1-2; 10 bases line up with TRBD1. This CDR3 region has 15 residues. V was pared by 3 bases and J by 3 bases, with 4 bases of the junction left unmatched. Per the germline V gene, CDR1 is ENHRY and CDR2 is SYGVKD. The CDR3 loop reads CAISDSGTGDYGYTF. The CDR3 DNA reads as TGTGCCATCAGTGACTCAGGGACAGGGGACTATGGCTACACCTTC.

The chain recombines TRBV4-2 with TRBJ2-2; 8 nucleotides agree with TRBD1. Trimming at V came to 6 bases and at J to 5 bases, leaving 8 bases not matched to a gene. CDR3 length equals 15 residues. Germline values: CDR1 LGHNA, CDR2 YNFKEQ. Here the CDR3 reads CASRPRDRWTGELFF. CDR3 sequence (DNA): TGTGCCAGCAGACCCCGGGACAGGTGGACCGGGGAGCTGTTTTTT.

This clone was seen once. The chain recombines TRBV19 with TRBJ1-2, with a possible D match to TRBD1 (6 bases). The CDR3 has 14 residues. V dropped 5 bases and J dropped 3 bases, with 13 bases sitting between them. CDR1 LNHDA and CDR2 SQIVND come from the germline V gene (reference sequence). CDR3 amino acids: CASSSGQIYYGYTF. The CDR3 coding sequence is TGTGCCAGTAGTTCAGGACAGATCTACTATGGCTACACCTTC.

The J gene is TRBJ1-2, the V gene TRBV18; D gene ambiguous. CDR3 length: 13 amino acids. The ends were cut back, 3 bases at V and 9 bases at J, with 14 bases in the middle. CDR1 KGHSH and CDR2 LQKENI come from the germline V gene. CDR3 bases: TGTGCCAGCTCACCGTCGGCCGGGGAGCGCTACACCTTC. This codes for CASSPSAGERYTF.

This clone showed up just once. The J gene is TRBJ2-7, the V gene TRBV5-6; D is ambiguous. Germline V CDR1 and CDR2: SGHDT, YYEEEE. Trimming left V 2 bases short and J 0 bases short, with 12 bases between. The CDR3 extends over 15 amino acids. CDR3 sequence: CASSLPAASSYEQYF. CDR3 bases: TGTGCCAGCAGCTTACCGGCGGCGAGCTCCTACGAGCAGTACTTC.

In its sample, this clone was seen once. The genes are TRBV7-9 and TRBJ1-1; possible D gene TRBD1, 6 bases. In germline, CDR1 is SEHNR, CDR2 FQNEAQ (reference sequence). Trimming took off 5 bases at V and 1 base at J, with 11 bases between the two ends. The length of the CDR3 is 14 residues. Here the CDR3 reads CASSEQGENTEAFF. DNA for the CDR3: TGTGCCAGCAGCGAACAGGGAGAGAACACTGAAGCTTTCTTT.

This rearrangement joins TRBV19 to TRBJ1-1, with D uncertain. The CDR3 consists of 13 residues. Between the trimmed V and J ends, which lost 3 bases and 1 base, there was a span of 6 bases. Germline V gives CDR1 LNHDA, CDR2 SQIVND (reference sequence). The CDR3 sequence is CASSMGGNTEAFF. The DNA for the CDR3 is TGTGCCAGTAGTATGGGAGGGAACACTGAAGCTTTCTTT.

The chain uses TRBV18 and TRBJ1-5; D gene ambiguous. The CDR3 is 12 residues long. V was trimmed by 5 bases and J by 9 bases, leaving 11 bases between them. CDR1 KGHSH and CDR2 LQKENI come from the germline V gene. The CDR3 coding sequence is TGTGCCAGCTCATCCGAAGAAGGGCCCCAGCATTTT. It specifies CASSSEEGPQHF.

The chain combines TRBV18 with TRBJ2-3; the D gene is possibly TRBD1 (5 bases). CDR1 is KGHSH and CDR2 is LQKENI in the germline V gene. The CDR3 is made up of 17 amino acids. The germline V and J ends were trimmed by 3 bases and 0 bases, with 16 bases remaining between them. This CDR3 reads CASSPPGWGPSTDTQYF. CDR3 DNA sequence: TGTGCCAGCTCACCTCCTGGTTGGGGCCCTAGCACAGATACGCAGTATTTT.

This clone has at least ten counts. The V gene is TRBV5-1, the J gene TRBJ1-5; TRBD1 is a possible D gene (5 bases). Trimming took 6 bases from V and 6 from J, leaving 19 bases between them. This CDR3 is built from 15 residues. Germline CDR1 reads SGHRS; CDR2 reads YFSETQ. CDR3 region: CASTPKKVQGQPQHF. The CDR3 DNA sequence: TGCGCCAGCACCCCCAAGAAGGTTCAGGGTCAGCCCCAGCATTTT. Drawing the rest from reference TRBV5-1 and TRBJ1-5, the complete variable domain is KAGVTQTPRYLIKTRGQQVTLSCSPISGHRSVSWYQQTPGQGLQFLFEYFSETQRNKGNFPGRFSGRQFSNSRSEMNVSTLELGDSALYLCASTPKKVQGQPQHFGDGTRLSIL.